The 32 T cell receptor beta chains in this list originate from one sample, sequenced in a study of shared clonotypes between healthy human individuals (dated by TCRdb to about 2020). The library was obtained by the immunoSEQ multiplex PCR assay. The table comes from immuneACCESS by way of TCRdb, which keeps in-frame sequences with V and J called. Part of the clones is missing from these tables; in studies checked, under half for an unresolved V gene and the rest for unknown reasons. The sample has roughly 1 million clones on record, 70% to 80% of them singletons. The ten largest clones take up roughly 1.5% of the sample. The sample taken for sequencing was memory CD4+ T cells sorted from blood. The sample's cell subset or site label, decoded: CD45RA-negative fraction. These receptors were taken from a man in his late teens or twenties in good health.

The chain couples TRBV27 to TRBJ1-2; TRBD1 is a possible D gene (5 bases). Trimming removed 2 bases from V and 7 bases from J, with 20 bases in between. Per the germline V gene, CDR1 is MNHEY and CDR2 is SMNVEV (reference sequence). The CDR3 spans 16 residues. The CDR3 DNA follows: TGTGCCAGCAGTTTAGCAGGTGCAGGGAGGCGCGGTGGCTACACCTTC. Amino acids: CASSLAGAGRRGGYTF.

In DNA, the CDR3 is TGTGCCAGCTCACCACTTCAGGGAGGGGCTGAAGCTTTCTTT. It specifies CASSPLQGGAEAFF. This chain uses TRBV18 with TRBJ1-1; TRBD1 might be the D (5 bases). The CDR3 totals 14 residues. Germline assignment: CDR1 KGHSH and CDR2 LQKENI. The germline V and J ends were trimmed by 1 base and 6 bases, with 12 bases remaining between them.

The chain combines TRBV6-6 with TRBJ1-1; D gene uncertain. V lost 6 bases and J 1 base, leaving 9 bases between the germline ends. The CDR3 runs to 13 residues. Germline V gene sequence: CDR1 MNHNY, CDR2 SVGAGI (reference sequence). In DNA form, the CDR3 reads TGTGCCAGCAGACGATCAGGGAACACTGAAGCTTTCTTT. It codes for CASRRSGNTEAFF.

The rearrangement uses TRBV5-6 and TRBJ1-6; tentatively, D is TRBD1 (6 bases). Germline V gives CDR1 SGHDT, CDR2 YYEEEE. The CDR3 loop spans 16 amino acids. V lost 3 bases and J 1 base, leaving 11 bases between the germline ends. The CDR3 nucleotides are TGTGCCAGCAGCTACAGGGCTAGATCCTATAATTCACCCCTCCACTTT. As protein: CASSYRARSYNSPLHF.

This clone has only one observation. The V call is TRBV2, the J call TRBJ1-1; D is unclear. Germline V gives CDR1 SNHLY, CDR2 FYNNEI. The V gene lost 7 bases and the J gene lost 3 bases, with 12 bases spanning the gap. The CDR3 totals 13 residues. In DNA form, the CDR3 reads TGTGCCAGCACTCGGGAAGGCTACACTGAAGCTTTCTTT. This codes for CASTREGYTEAFF.

The V gene is TRBV9, the J gene TRBJ2-5, with D unresolved. The CDR3 contains 13 residues. CDR1 and CDR2 (germline): SGDLS, YYNGEE. V was trimmed by 2 bases and J by 5 bases, leaving 10 bases between them. CDR3 sequence reads: CASSVSSQETQYF. The CDR3 DNA is TGTGCCAGCAGCGTGAGCTCCCAGGAGACCCAGTACTTC.

For this clone: This sequence is one base from a far larger clone and is likely a read error. The chain joins TRBV29-1 to TRBJ1-1; unclear D gene. CDR1 and CDR2 from the germline V gene are SQVTM and ANQGSEA. V was pared by 7 bases and J by 4 bases, with 13 bases between. The CDR3 length is 12 residues. DNA for the CDR3: TGCAGCGCACGACGGTTGAGCACTGAAGCTTTCTTT. It encodes CSARRLSTEAFF.

V usage is TRBV27 and J usage is TRBJ1-3; perhaps TRBD1 as D (6 bases). This CDR3 has 15 amino acids. Looked up from germline, CDR1 is MNHEY and CDR2 is SMNVEV (reference sequence). Trimming stripped 5 bases from V and 4 bases from J, with 15 bases between. CDR3 in amino acids: CASSVRGIGGNTIYF. For the CDR3, the DNA is TGTGCCAGCAGTGTGAGGGGGATTGGGGGAAACACCATATATTTT.

This clone has just a few counts. The same CDR3 also results from other DNA sequences found in this sample. CDR3 residues: CASRGSYNEQFF. CDR3 sequence (DNA): TGTGCCAGCAGGGGTTCCTACAATGAGCAGTTCTTC. This rearrangement joins TRBV2 to TRBJ2-1; D unresolved. The CDR3 extends over 12 amino acids. Germline V gene sequence: CDR1 SNHLY, CDR2 FYNNEI. V was trimmed by 6 bases and J by 1 base, leaving 4 bases between them.

The chain carries TRBV25-1 and TRBJ2-1; D gene uncertain. Between the trimmed V and J ends, which lost 6 bases and 5 bases, there was a span of 5 bases. Germline V gene sequence: CDR1 MGHDK, CDR2 SYGVNS. This CDR3 spans 11 amino acids. In nucleotides, the CDR3 is TGTGCCAGCAGCAAGGACAATGAGCAGTTCTTC. Translation gives CASSKDNEQFF.

The CDR3 DNA reads as TGTGCCAGCAGACCCGGACGGCACTATGGCTACACCTTC. Translation: CASRPGRHYGYTF. The chain is built from TRBV6-6 and TRBJ1-2; D ambiguous. With 6 bases removed from V and 3 bases from J, the gap between germline ends came to 11 bases. CDR3 size: 13 residues. CDR1 and CDR2 (germline): MNHNY, SVGAGI (reference sequence).

The gene calls are TRBV30 and TRBJ1-5; D remains unclear. The CDR3 has 14 amino acids. V lost 1 base and J lost 6, with 13 bases in between. CDR1 and CDR2 from the germline V gene are GTSNPN and SVGIG (reference sequence). CDR3 sequence reads: CAWSEAGFGQPQHF. As DNA, the CDR3 is TGTGCCTGGAGTGAAGCGGGGTTCGGTCAGCCCCAGCATTTT.

Points on this clone: The junction differs from germline at one of its ends, possibly a read error. In nucleotides, the CDR3 is TGTGCTAGCAGCTCAACGGGACTAGCGGGAGAGAATGAGCAGTTCTTC. Amino acids: CASSSTGLAGENEQFF. The chain has TRBV7-7 and TRBJ2-1; 14 nucleotides agree with TRBD2. Germline V gives CDR1 SSHAT, CDR2 FNYEAQ (reference sequence). The CDR3 sequence is 16 residues long.

This sequence joins TRBV25-1 and TRBJ1-1; D is uncertain. The CDR3 is made up of 13 amino acids. Trimming left V 4 bases short and J 3 bases short, with 9 bases between. Per germline, CDR1 MGHDK and CDR2 SYGVNS. CDR3 bases: TGTGCCAGCAGTGTCCGTAGGGACACTGAAGCTTTCTTT. The encoded protein is CASSVRRDTEAFF. The variable domain in full, with the rest retrieved from reference TRBV25-1 and TRBJ1-1, is EADIYQTPRYLVIGTGKKITLECSQTMGHDKMYWYQQDPGMELHLIHYSYGVNSTEKGDLSSESTVSRIRTEHFPLTLESARPSHTSQYLCASSVRRDTEAFFGQGTRLTVV.

This CDR3 is CASSVRVAGGDEQYF. In DNA, the CDR3 is TGTGCCAGCAGCGTAAGGGTAGCGGGAGGGGACGAGCAGTACTTC. This sequence joins TRBV9 and TRBJ2-7, with 11 bases that match TRBD2. The V and J ends lost 1 base and 5 bases, in that order; junction bases with no gene match: 5. The CDR3 runs 15 residues. The germline V gene has CDR1 SGDLS and CDR2 YYNGEE.

The chain links TRBV30 to TRBJ1-3, with TRBD1 as a possible D gene (6 bases). Germline CDR1 GTSNPN, CDR2 SVGIG (reference sequence). Trimming left V 1 base short and J 4 bases short, with 20 bases between. This CDR3 is 17 amino acids long. CDR3 bases: TGTGCCTGGAGTGCCCAGGCTACTGTGGGGGCAGGAAACACCATATATTTT. Translated, it gives CAWSAQATVGAGNTIYF. The complete variable domain, with remaining parts taken from reference TRBV30 and TRBJ1-3, reads SQTIHQWPATLVQPVGSPLSLECTVEGTSNPNLYWYRQAAGRGLQLLFYSVGIGQISSEVPQNLSASRPQDRQFILSSKKLLLSDSGFYLCAWSAQATVGAGNTIYFGEGSWLTVV.

The chain combines TRBV9 with TRBJ2-5; D remains unclear. The V end was cut by 1 base, the J end by 1 base, with 5 bases between. Per germline, CDR1 SGDLS and CDR2 YYNGEE. There are 13 residues in the CDR3. This chain's CDR3 is CASSVQPQETQYF. In nucleotides, the CDR3 is TGTGCCAGCAGCGTACAGCCCCAAGAGACCCAGTACTTC. Full variable domain (rest looked up from reference TRBV9 and TRBJ2-5): DSGVTQTPKHLITATGQRVTLRCSPRSGDLSVYWYQQSLDQGLQFLIQYYNGEERAKGNILERFSAQQFPDLHSELNLSSLELGDSALYFCASSVQPQETQYFGPGTRLLVL.

The chain uses TRBV30 and TRBJ2-1; 12 bases line up with TRBD2. J was trimmed by 2 bases and V by 1 base; bases with no gene match: 0. This CDR3 spans 15 amino acids. Germline V gene lookup returns CDR1 GTSNPN and CDR2 SVGIG (reference sequence). CDR3: CAWSASGRAYNEQFF. DNA for the CDR3: TGTGCCTGGAGTGCTAGCGGGAGGGCCTACAATGAGCAGTTCTTC.

Regarding this clone: Other nucleotide sequences from this sample produce the same CDR3. The V call is TRBV6-5, the J call TRBJ1-3; D is uncertain. Deletions cut 0 bases from V and 0 bases from J, with 9 bases between. The CDR3 is 16 residues long. Germline V gene data show CDR1 as MNHEY and CDR2 as SVGAGI. CDR3 in DNA: TGTGCCAGCAGTTACTCGTCGGGCAGCTCTGGAAACACCATATATTTT. It specifies CASSYSSGSSGNTIYF.

This clone was counted between two and nine times. The gene calls are TRBV2 and TRBJ2-7; D may be TRBD2 (7 bases). Germline loops: CDR1 SNHLY, CDR2 FYNNEI. CDR3 length equals 15 residues. The V and J ends lost 7 bases and 0 bases respectively, with 16 bases between them. Written as DNA, the CDR3 is TGTGCCAGCAACAAGGGGGGGAGCTTCTCCTACGAGCAGTACTTC. This encodes CASNKGGSFSYEQYF.

In its sample, this clone was seen once. This chain uses TRBV18 with TRBJ2-3, with D possibly matching TRBD1 (7 bases). Trimming removed 7 bases at V and 5 bases at J, with 13 bases between. There are 13 residues in the CDR3. Germline V gives CDR1 KGHSH, CDR2 LQKENI. Here the CDR3 reads CASFPQGGDTQYF. The DNA of the CDR3 is TGTGCCAGCTTCCCTCAGGGGGGAGATACGCAGTATTTT.

This clone came up a few times. The J gene is TRBJ1-4, the V gene TRBV19, with D hard to call. The length of the CDR3 is 13 residues. The V end lost 7 bases, the J end lost 8 bases, and 14 bases lay between the germline ends. Germline V gives CDR1 LNHDA, CDR2 SQIVND (reference sequence). The CDR3 DNA reads as TGTGCCAGTACCCCAAGCACAAAGGAAAAACTGTTTTTT. It translates to CASTPSTKEKLFF. Full variable domain (missing parts from reference TRBV19 and TRBJ1-4): DGGITQSPKYLFRKEGQNVTLSCEQNLNHDAMYWYRQDPGQGLRLIYYSQIVNDFQKGDIAEGYSVSREKKESFPLTVTSAQKNPTAFYLCASTPSTKEKLFFGSGTQLSVL.

The count of this clone is one. The chain couples TRBV5-6 to TRBJ2-3; D gene uncertain. The CDR3 runs to 15 residues. The ends were cut back, 3 bases at V and 0 bases at J, with 11 bases in the middle. CDR1 and CDR2 (germline): SGHDT, YYEEEE. The CDR3, as DNA: TGTGCCAGCAGCTGGGTGGAACAAAGCACAGATACGCAGTATTTT. Its protein product is CASSWVEQSTDTQYF.

Notes on this clone: Different DNA sequences within this sample yield the same CDR3. This chain links TRBV5-1 with TRBJ2-7; D is possibly TRBD1 (6 bases). Between the trimmed V and J ends, which lost 4 bases and 3 bases, there was a span of 14 bases. The CDR3 has 14 amino acids. Germline loops: CDR1 SGHRS, CDR2 YFSETQ. CDR3 protein: CASSPGTGNYEQYF. The CDR3 bases are TGCGCCAGCAGCCCTGGCACAGGGAACTACGAGCAGTACTTC.

The genes are TRBV7-9 and TRBJ2-3; TRBD2 matches at 12 bases. The CDR3 is 15 residues long. Germline trimming cut 5 bases from V and 4 bases from J; bases unmatched to any gene: 4. Germline assignment: CDR1 SEHNR and CDR2 FQNEAQ (reference sequence). In nucleotides, the CDR3 is TGTGCCAGCAGCCCTAGCGGGAGGGCCCCAGATACGCAGTATTTT. This encodes CASSPSGRAPDTQYF.

This chain links TRBV4-3 with TRBJ1-4, with D maybe TRBD1 (6 bases). CDR1 is LGHNA and CDR2 is YSLEER in the germline V gene. The CDR3 is 16 amino acids. The germline V and J ends were trimmed by 0 bases and 4 bases, with 12 bases remaining between them. The CDR3 DNA is TGCGCCAGCAGCCAAGATTACAGGGCGAATAATGAAAAACTGTTTTTT. Amino acid sequence: CASSQDYRANNEKLFF.

The chain joins TRBV10-1 to TRBJ1-6; possibly TRBD1 for D (6 bases). V dropped 0 bases and J dropped 9 bases, with 9 bases sitting between them. The CDR3 consists of 14 residues. CDR1 and CDR2 from the germline V gene are WNHNN and SYGVQD (reference sequence). The CDR3 nucleotides read TGCGCCAGCAGTGAGTCAGGGGGTGGTTCACCCCTCCACTTT. It specifies CASSESGGGSPLHF.

A few counts support this clone. This chain links TRBV19 with TRBJ1-5; 7 positions match TRBD1. The CDR3 consists of 13 residues. The V gene end was trimmed by 10 bases and the J gene end by 5 bases; junction bases not matched to a gene: 8. Germline assignment: CDR1 LNHDA and CDR2 SQIVND (reference sequence). DNA of the CDR3: TGTGCCACTGCGACAGGGTCGTATCAGCCCCAGCATTTT. Its translation is CATATGSYQPQHF. Full variable domain (missing parts from reference TRBV19 and TRBJ1-5): DGGITQSPKYLFRKEGQNVTLSCEQNLNHDAMYWYRQDPGQGLRLIYYSQIVNDFQKGDIAEGYSVSREKKESFPLTVTSAQKNPTAFYLCATATGSYQPQHFGDGTRLSIL.

The V call is TRBV2, the J call TRBJ2-5; D unresolved. Trimming cost V 3 bases and J 8 bases, with 7 bases left between them. The CDR3 has 11 amino acids. The germline CDR1 and CDR2 sequences are SNHLY and FYNNEI. CDR3 in amino acids: CASSDVSTQYF. The CDR3 coding sequence is TGTGCCAGCAGTGACGTCAGTACCCAGTACTTC. Supplemented by reference TRBV2 and TRBJ2-5, the full variable domain reads EPEVTQTPSHQVTQMGQEVILRCVPISNHLYFYWYRQILGQKVEFLVSFYNNEISEKSEIFDDQFSVERPDGSNFTLKIRSTKLEDSAMYFCASSDVSTQYFGPGTRLLVL.

The J gene is TRBJ2-3, the V gene TRBV4-1, with D unclear. The CDR3 length is 16 residues. The ends were cut back, 0 bases at V and 3 bases at J, with 13 bases in the middle. Germline assignment: CDR1 MGHRA and CDR2 YSYEKL. The DNA for the CDR3 is TGCGCCAGCAGCCAAGATGAAGTAACGAGGACAGATACGCAGTATTTT. Protein: CASSQDEVTRTDTQYF.

This clone has only one observation. This sequence is one base from a far larger clone and is likely a read error. The identical CDR3 is also encoded by other nucleotide sequences in the sample. This rearrangement joins TRBV30 to TRBJ1-2, with a weak D call TRBD1 (5 bases). Germline V gene lookup returns CDR1 GTSNPN and CDR2 SVGIG (reference sequence). The CDR3 covers 15 residues. The CDR3 region is CAWSVKDRGVYGYTF. In DNA, the CDR3 is TGTGCCTGGAGTGTAAAGGATAGGGGCGTCTATGGTTACACCTTC. The whole variable domain, filled in from reference TRBV30 and TRBJ1-2, reads SQTIHQWPATLVQPVGSPLSLECTVEGTSNPNLYWYRQAAGRGLQLLFYSVGIGQISSEVPQNLSASRPQDRQFILSSKKLLLSDSGFYLCAWSVKDRGVYGYTFGSGTRLTVV.

This rearrangement joins TRBV4-1 to TRBJ2-5; unclear D gene. Germline lookup yields CDR1 MGHRA and CDR2 YSYEKL. The CDR3 extends over 15 amino acids. The ends were cut back, 1 base at V and 4 bases at J, with 13 bases in the middle. The CDR3 loop reads CASSQVVSPPETQYF. In DNA, the CDR3 is TGCGCCAGCAGCCAAGTAGTCAGTCCTCCAGAGACCCAGTACTTC.